The clone carrying this TCR beta chain was recorded at least ten times. Unique molecular identifiers were affixed to discrete cDNA molecules within the library. Authors' processing steps: There were a median of around 96,000 TCRs per sample, with a range from about 23,224 to 690,600. Via MiXCR, TCRdb re-called the RACE reads, giving one row per CDR3 protein. TCRdb assigned the V and J calls; the authors' analysis was not used. The table lists under 65,000 distinct CDR3 sequences, roughly 9.9% of them singletons. The data stem from a study of human T cells and chemical hapten exposure. Looking at the study overall: Throughout a study of 20 to 25 weeks, patients underwent weekly scalp administration of diphenylcyclopropenone doses. The study traced per-sample TCR yield variation mainly to small differences in pooled library volumes.

The time point is: pre-sensitization, week 0. Sample treatment: therapeutic diphenylcyclopropenone sensitization with weekly scalp DPC. Germline CDR1 is SGHAT and CDR2 is FQNNGV. This CDR3 spans 14 amino acids. The V end was cut by 1 base, the J end by 5 bases, with 11 bases between. This specimen was whole blood, taken in connection with sensitization to the hapten diphenylcyclopropenone (DPC). V usage is TRBV11-2 and J usage is TRBJ2-5, with D hard to call. The TCR was taken from a woman between 35 and 50 years old with alopecia areata. Some clones in this sample may be carry-over from other donors' samples. The CDR3 DNA reads as TGTGCCAGCAGCTTAGCATCTAGTAGGGAGACCCAGTACTTC. This sequence encodes CASSLASSRETQYF.